This T cell receptor beta chain was profiled in a study of shared clonotypes between healthy human individuals. Findings of the study overall: The four-donor shared clonotypes exceeded non-shared clonotypes in generation probability, with non-shared ones scoring lower. Sample collection involved blood only; tissue repertoires are likely different.

Deletions cut 7 bases from V and 3 bases from J, with 13 bases between. This CDR3 has 14 amino acids. Germline V gene lookup returns CDR1 MNHNY and CDR2 SVGAGI (reference sequence). Original handling: ImmunoSEQ output held junction-only sequences without quality scores, so filtering differed. Some clones are missing from TCRdb's copy, which holds only in-frame ones; the method was immunoSEQ multiplex PCR. D and trimming were read from the DNA, whereas the V and J calls and clone size are those reported in that table. The repertoire includes about 340,000 clones, more than 60% of them detected once, and about 10% sits in the top ten. A remark on this clone: Its matching antigen is unknown.

The origin of this receptor is a young man in good health. The sequenced sample was memory CD4+ T cells sorted from blood. Specified subset: CD45RA-negative fraction. The genes are TRBV6-6 and TRBJ1-5, with a tentative D call TRBD1 (6 bases). The CDR3 protein is CASTGTLLNQPQHF. The CDR3 coding sequence is TGTGCCAGCACTGGGACATTACTCAATCAGCCCCAGCATTTT.